The clone carrying this T cell receptor beta chain was recorded many times. Its antigen is not identified. Disease duration was under 3 months in the ophthalmopathy patients, who also had a Clinical Activity Score of at least 3 and a NOSPECS grade of at least 4. The study left out patients who had uncontrolled infection, other autoimmune disease, pregnancy or lactation. Cells are PBMCs isolated from 10 ml of fresh blood. There were TCR beta CDR3 regions amplified from RNA transcripts. The HTBI set primed first-round TCR CDR3 RT-PCR. MiXCR, applied by TCRdb to the multiplex PCR reads, yields one record per CDR3 protein. The table has 250,000 to 400,000 distinct CDR3 sequences, roughly an eighth seen once. Germline-derived CDR1 and CDR2 are GTSNPN and SVGIG (reference sequence). V was trimmed by 2 bases and J by 6 bases, leaving 19 bases between them. This CDR3 is 15 amino acids long. This record belongs to a study of T cells in Graves' hyperthyroidism and ophthalmopathy.

The study, taken as a whole, reports: Blood held most thyroid clonotypes expanded above 0.001 frequency.

The source of this sequence is a woman aged 35 to 49 with Graves' ophthalmopathy. The chain employs TRBV30 and TRBJ1-1; no clear D gene. Specimen: blood. The CDR3: CAWSLGMGYVAEAFF. CDR3 in DNA: TGTGCCTGGAGTCTCGGTATGGGTTACGTCGCTGAAGCTTTCTTT.